Sequencing of this T cell receptor (beta chain) was carried out in a study of breast tumors, draining lymph nodes, adjacent tissues. Many counts were recorded for this clonotype. Samples came from axillary lymph nodes draining the breast cancer. TCRdb redid the calling of the multiplex PCR reads with MiXCR, one entry per CDR3 protein. Seen here are fewer than 250,000 distinct CDR3 sequences, around 32% observed once, and the top ten hold 1.3% to 1.5%. The V and J ends lost 0 bases and 0 bases respectively, with 5 bases between them. Germline CDR1 SGHRS, CDR2 YFSETQ. The CDR3 is made up of 14 amino acids.

This chain links TRBV5-1 with TRBJ2-3; no clear D. This clonotype was obtained from a female donor with breast cancer. Some clones in this sample may be carry-over from other donors' samples. The sequencing input was axillary lymph node tissue. This CDR3 is CASSLGHSTDTQYF. The CDR3 DNA reads as TGCGCCAGCAGCTTGGGGCACAGCACAGATACGCAGTATTTT.